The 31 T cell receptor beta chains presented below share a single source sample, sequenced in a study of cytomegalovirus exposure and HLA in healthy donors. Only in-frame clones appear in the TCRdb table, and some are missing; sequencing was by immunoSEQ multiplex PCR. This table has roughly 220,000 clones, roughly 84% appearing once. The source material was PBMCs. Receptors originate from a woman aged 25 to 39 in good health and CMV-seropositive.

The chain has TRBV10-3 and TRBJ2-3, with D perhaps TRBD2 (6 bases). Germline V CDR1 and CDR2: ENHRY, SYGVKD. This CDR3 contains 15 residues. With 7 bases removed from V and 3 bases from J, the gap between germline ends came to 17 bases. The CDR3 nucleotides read TGTGCCATCACCGAAGGCGGGCGGGGTACAGATACGCAGTATTTT. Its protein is CAITEGGRGTDTQYF.

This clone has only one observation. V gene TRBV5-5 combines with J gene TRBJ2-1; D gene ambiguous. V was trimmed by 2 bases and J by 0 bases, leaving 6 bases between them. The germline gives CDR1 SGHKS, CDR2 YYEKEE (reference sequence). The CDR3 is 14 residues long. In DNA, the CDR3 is TGTGCCAGCAGCTTACAAAACTCCTACAATGAGCAGTTCTTC. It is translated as CASSLQNSYNEQFF.

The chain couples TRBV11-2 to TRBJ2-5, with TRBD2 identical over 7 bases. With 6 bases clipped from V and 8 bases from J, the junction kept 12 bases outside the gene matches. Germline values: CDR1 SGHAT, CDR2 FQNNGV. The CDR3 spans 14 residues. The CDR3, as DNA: TGTGCCAGCAGGGGGACTGAAAGCGGGAAAACCCAGTACTTC. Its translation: CASRGTESGKTQYF.

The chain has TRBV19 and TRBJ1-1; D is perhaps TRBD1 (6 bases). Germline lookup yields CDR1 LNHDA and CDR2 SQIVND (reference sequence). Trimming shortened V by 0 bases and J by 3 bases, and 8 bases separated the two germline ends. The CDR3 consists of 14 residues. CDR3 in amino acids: CASSIEGADTEAFF. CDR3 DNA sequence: TGTGCCAGTAGTATAGAGGGGGCCGACACTGAAGCTTTCTTT.

The DNA for the CDR3 is TGCGCCAGCAGCCAAGATCCGGCGGGGAATGAGCAGTTCTTC. Translation: CASSQDPAGNEQFF. This rearrangement joins TRBV4-1 to TRBJ2-1, with TRBD2 as a possible D gene (6 bases). Looked up from germline, CDR1 is MGHRA and CDR2 is YSYEKL. Trimming removed 0 bases at V and 7 bases at J, with 10 bases between. This CDR3 region has 14 residues.

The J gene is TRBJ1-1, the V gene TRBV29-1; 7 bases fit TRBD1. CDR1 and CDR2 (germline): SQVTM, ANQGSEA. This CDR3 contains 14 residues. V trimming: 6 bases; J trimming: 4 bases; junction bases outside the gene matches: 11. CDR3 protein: CSVRDRDRATEAFF. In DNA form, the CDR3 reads TGCAGCGTCCGTGACAGGGATCGGGCCACTGAAGCTTTCTTT.

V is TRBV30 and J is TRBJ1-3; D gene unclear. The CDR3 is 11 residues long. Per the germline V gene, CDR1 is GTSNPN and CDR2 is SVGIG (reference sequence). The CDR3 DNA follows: TGTGCATCAAAACGAGGGAACACCATATATTTT. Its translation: CASKRGNTIYF.

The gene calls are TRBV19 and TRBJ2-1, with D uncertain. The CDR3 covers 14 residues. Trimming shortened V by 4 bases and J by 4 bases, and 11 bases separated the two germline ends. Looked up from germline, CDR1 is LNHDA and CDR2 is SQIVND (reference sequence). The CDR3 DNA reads TGTGCCAGTAGTACGGATCTAGGTTACAATGAGCAGTTCTTC. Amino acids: CASSTDLGYNEQFF.

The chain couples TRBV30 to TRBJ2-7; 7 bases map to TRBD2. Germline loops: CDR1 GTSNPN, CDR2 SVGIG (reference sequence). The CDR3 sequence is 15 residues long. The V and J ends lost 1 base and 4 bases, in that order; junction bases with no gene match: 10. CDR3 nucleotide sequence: TGTGCCTGGAGTGGCCTAGCGGCGAACGTGTACGAGCAGTACTTC. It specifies CAWSGLAANVYEQYF.

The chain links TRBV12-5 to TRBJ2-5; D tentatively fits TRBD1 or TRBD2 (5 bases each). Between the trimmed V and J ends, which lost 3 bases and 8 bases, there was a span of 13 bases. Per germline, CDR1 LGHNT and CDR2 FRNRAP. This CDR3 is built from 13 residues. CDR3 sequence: CASGLAVGATQYF. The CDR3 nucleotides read TGTGCTAGTGGTTTAGCGGTTGGGGCTACCCAGTACTTC.

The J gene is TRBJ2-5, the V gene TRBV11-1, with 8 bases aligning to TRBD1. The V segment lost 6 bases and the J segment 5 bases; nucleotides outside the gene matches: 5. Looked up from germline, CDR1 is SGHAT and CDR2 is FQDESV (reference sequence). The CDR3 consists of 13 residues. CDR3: CASRPTGGETQYF. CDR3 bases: TGTGCCAGCAGGCCTACAGGGGGGGAGACCCAGTACTTC.

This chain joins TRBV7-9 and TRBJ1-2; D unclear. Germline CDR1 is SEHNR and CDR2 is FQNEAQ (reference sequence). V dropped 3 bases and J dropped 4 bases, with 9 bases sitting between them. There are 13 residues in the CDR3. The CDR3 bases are TGTGCCAGCAGCTTGGAGGGAGGCTATGGCTACACCTTC. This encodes CASSLEGGYGYTF.

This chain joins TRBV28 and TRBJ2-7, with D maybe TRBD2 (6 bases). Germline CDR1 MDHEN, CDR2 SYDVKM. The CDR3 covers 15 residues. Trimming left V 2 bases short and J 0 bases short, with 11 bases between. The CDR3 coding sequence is TGTGCCAGCAGTTTAGGTGGGGGGAGCTCCTACGAGCAGTACTTC. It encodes CASSLGGGSSYEQYF.

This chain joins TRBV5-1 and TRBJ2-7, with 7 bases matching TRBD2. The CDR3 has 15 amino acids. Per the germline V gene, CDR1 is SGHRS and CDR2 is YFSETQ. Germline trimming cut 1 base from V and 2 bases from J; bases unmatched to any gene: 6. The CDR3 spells CASSLSGAPPYEQYF. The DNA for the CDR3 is TGCGCCAGCAGCTTGAGCGGGGCCCCCCCCTACGAGCAGTACTTC.

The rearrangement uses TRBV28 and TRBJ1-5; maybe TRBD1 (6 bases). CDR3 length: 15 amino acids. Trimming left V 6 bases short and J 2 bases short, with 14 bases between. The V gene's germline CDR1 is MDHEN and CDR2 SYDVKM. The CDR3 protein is CASSFNRAGNQPQHF. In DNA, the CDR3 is TGTGCCAGCAGCTTTAACAGGGCAGGCAATCAGCCCCAGCATTTT.

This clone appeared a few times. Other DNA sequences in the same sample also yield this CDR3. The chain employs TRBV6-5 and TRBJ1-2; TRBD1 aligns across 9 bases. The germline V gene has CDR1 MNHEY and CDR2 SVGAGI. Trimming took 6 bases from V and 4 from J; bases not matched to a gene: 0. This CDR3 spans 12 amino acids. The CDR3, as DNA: TGTGCCAGCAGGGGACAGGGCTATGGCTACACCTTC. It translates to CASRGQGYGYTF.

The chain's CDR3 is CASSYSVYSMNTEAFF. The CDR3 DNA sequence: TGTGCCAGCAGTTACTCGGTGTACAGCATGAACACTGAAGCTTTCTTT. The V gene is TRBV6-5, the J gene TRBJ1-1; no definite D call. V was shortened by 0 bases and J by 0 bases, with 11 bases between the two germline ends. There are 16 residues in the CDR3. Germline V gene data show CDR1 as MNHEY and CDR2 as SVGAGI.

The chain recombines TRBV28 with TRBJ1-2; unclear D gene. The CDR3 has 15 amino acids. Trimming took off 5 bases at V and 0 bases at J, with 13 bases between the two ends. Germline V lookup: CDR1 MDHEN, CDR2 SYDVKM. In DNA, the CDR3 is TGTGCCAGCAGTATTGAGTACATCACTAACTATGGCTACACCTTC. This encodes CASSIEYITNYGYTF.

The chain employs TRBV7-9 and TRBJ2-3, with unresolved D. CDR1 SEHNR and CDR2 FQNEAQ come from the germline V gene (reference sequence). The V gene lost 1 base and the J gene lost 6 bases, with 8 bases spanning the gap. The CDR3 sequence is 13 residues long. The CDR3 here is CASSLVLGDTQYF. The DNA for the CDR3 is TGTGCCAGCAGCTTAGTCTTGGGTGATACGCAGTATTTT.

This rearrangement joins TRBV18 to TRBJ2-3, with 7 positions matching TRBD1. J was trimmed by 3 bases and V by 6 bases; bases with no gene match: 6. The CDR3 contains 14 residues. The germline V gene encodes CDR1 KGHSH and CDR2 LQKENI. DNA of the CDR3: TGTGCCAGCTCTTCGGACAGGCTTACAGATACGCAGTATTTT. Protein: CASSSDRLTDTQYF.

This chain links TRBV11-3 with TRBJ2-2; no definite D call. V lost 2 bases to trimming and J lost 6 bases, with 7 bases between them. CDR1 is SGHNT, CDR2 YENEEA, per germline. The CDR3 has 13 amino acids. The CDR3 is CASSLRVAGELFF. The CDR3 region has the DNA TGTGCCAGCAGCTTACGGGTTGCCGGGGAGCTGTTTTTT.

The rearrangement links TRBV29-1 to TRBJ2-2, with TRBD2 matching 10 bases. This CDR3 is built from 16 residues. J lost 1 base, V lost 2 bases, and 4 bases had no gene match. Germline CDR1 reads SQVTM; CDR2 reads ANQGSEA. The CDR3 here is CSVENRLAGNTGELFF. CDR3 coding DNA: TGCAGCGTTGAAAATCGACTAGCGGGGAACACCGGGGAGCTGTTTTTT.

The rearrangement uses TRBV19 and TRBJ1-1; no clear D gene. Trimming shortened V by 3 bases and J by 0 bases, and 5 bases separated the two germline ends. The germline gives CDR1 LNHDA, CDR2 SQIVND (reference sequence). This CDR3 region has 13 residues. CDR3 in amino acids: CASSMYMNTEAFF. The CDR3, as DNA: TGTGCCAGTAGTATGTACATGAACACTGAAGCTTTCTTT.

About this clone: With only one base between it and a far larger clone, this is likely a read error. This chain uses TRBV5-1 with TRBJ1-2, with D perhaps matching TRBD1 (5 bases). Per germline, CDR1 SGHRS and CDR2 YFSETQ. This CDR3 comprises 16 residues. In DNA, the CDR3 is TGCGCCAGCAGTGGCCGGGACGTCGGAATCCCGGGCGGCTACATCTTC. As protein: CASSGRDVGIPGGYIF. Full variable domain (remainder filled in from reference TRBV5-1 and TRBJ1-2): KAGVTQTPRYLIKTRGQQVTLSCSPISGHRSVSWYQQTPGQGLQFLFEYFSETQRNKGNFPGRFSGRQFSNSRSEMNVSTLELGDSALYLCASSGRDVGIPGGYIFGSGTRLTVV.

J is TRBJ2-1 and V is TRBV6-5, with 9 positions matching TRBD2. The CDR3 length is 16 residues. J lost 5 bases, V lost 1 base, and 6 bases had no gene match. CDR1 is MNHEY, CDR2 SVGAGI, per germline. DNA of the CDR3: TGTGCCAGCAGTTACTATCTTAGCGGGAGACACAATGAGCAGTTCTTC. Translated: CASSYYLSGRHNEQFF.

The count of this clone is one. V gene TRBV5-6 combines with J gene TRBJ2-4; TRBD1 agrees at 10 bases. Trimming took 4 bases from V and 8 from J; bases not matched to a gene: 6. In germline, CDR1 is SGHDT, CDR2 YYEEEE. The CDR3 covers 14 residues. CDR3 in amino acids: CASSPWTGGDIQYF. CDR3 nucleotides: TGTGCCAGCAGCCCCTGGACAGGGGGTGACATTCAGTACTTC.

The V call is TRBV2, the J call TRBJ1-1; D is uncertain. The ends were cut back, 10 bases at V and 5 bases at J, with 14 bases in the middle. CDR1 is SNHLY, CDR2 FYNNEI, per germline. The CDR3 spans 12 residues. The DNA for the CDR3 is TGTGCCATCAGCATCGGGAGGACTGAAGCTTTCTTT. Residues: CAISIGRTEAFF.

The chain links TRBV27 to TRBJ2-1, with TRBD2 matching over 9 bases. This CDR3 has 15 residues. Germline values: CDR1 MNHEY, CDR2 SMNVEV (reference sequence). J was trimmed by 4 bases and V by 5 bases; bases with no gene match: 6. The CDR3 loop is CASSVGTSSYNEQFF. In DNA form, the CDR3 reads TGTGCCAGCAGTGTCGGGACTAGCAGTTACAATGAGCAGTTCTTC.

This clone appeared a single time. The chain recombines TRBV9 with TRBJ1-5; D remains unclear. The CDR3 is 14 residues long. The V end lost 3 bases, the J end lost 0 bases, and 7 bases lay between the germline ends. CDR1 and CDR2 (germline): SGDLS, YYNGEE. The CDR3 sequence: CASSAAGSNQPQHF. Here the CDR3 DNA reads TGTGCCAGCAGCGCTGCAGGTAGCAATCAGCCCCAGCATTTT.

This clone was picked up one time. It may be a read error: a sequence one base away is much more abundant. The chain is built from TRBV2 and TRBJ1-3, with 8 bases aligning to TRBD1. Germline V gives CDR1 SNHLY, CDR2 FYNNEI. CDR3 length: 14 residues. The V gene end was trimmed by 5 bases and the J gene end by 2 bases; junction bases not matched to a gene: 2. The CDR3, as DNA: TGTGCCAGCAGTTCGGACAGGGCTGGAAACACCATATATTTT. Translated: CASSSDRAGNTIYF.

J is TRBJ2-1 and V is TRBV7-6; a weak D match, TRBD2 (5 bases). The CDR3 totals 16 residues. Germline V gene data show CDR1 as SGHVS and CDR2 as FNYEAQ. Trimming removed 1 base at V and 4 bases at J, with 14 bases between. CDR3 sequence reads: CASSLGGQSLYNEQFF. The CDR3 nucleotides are TGTGCCAGCAGCTTAGGAGGGCAGAGTCTATACAATGAGCAGTTCTTC.